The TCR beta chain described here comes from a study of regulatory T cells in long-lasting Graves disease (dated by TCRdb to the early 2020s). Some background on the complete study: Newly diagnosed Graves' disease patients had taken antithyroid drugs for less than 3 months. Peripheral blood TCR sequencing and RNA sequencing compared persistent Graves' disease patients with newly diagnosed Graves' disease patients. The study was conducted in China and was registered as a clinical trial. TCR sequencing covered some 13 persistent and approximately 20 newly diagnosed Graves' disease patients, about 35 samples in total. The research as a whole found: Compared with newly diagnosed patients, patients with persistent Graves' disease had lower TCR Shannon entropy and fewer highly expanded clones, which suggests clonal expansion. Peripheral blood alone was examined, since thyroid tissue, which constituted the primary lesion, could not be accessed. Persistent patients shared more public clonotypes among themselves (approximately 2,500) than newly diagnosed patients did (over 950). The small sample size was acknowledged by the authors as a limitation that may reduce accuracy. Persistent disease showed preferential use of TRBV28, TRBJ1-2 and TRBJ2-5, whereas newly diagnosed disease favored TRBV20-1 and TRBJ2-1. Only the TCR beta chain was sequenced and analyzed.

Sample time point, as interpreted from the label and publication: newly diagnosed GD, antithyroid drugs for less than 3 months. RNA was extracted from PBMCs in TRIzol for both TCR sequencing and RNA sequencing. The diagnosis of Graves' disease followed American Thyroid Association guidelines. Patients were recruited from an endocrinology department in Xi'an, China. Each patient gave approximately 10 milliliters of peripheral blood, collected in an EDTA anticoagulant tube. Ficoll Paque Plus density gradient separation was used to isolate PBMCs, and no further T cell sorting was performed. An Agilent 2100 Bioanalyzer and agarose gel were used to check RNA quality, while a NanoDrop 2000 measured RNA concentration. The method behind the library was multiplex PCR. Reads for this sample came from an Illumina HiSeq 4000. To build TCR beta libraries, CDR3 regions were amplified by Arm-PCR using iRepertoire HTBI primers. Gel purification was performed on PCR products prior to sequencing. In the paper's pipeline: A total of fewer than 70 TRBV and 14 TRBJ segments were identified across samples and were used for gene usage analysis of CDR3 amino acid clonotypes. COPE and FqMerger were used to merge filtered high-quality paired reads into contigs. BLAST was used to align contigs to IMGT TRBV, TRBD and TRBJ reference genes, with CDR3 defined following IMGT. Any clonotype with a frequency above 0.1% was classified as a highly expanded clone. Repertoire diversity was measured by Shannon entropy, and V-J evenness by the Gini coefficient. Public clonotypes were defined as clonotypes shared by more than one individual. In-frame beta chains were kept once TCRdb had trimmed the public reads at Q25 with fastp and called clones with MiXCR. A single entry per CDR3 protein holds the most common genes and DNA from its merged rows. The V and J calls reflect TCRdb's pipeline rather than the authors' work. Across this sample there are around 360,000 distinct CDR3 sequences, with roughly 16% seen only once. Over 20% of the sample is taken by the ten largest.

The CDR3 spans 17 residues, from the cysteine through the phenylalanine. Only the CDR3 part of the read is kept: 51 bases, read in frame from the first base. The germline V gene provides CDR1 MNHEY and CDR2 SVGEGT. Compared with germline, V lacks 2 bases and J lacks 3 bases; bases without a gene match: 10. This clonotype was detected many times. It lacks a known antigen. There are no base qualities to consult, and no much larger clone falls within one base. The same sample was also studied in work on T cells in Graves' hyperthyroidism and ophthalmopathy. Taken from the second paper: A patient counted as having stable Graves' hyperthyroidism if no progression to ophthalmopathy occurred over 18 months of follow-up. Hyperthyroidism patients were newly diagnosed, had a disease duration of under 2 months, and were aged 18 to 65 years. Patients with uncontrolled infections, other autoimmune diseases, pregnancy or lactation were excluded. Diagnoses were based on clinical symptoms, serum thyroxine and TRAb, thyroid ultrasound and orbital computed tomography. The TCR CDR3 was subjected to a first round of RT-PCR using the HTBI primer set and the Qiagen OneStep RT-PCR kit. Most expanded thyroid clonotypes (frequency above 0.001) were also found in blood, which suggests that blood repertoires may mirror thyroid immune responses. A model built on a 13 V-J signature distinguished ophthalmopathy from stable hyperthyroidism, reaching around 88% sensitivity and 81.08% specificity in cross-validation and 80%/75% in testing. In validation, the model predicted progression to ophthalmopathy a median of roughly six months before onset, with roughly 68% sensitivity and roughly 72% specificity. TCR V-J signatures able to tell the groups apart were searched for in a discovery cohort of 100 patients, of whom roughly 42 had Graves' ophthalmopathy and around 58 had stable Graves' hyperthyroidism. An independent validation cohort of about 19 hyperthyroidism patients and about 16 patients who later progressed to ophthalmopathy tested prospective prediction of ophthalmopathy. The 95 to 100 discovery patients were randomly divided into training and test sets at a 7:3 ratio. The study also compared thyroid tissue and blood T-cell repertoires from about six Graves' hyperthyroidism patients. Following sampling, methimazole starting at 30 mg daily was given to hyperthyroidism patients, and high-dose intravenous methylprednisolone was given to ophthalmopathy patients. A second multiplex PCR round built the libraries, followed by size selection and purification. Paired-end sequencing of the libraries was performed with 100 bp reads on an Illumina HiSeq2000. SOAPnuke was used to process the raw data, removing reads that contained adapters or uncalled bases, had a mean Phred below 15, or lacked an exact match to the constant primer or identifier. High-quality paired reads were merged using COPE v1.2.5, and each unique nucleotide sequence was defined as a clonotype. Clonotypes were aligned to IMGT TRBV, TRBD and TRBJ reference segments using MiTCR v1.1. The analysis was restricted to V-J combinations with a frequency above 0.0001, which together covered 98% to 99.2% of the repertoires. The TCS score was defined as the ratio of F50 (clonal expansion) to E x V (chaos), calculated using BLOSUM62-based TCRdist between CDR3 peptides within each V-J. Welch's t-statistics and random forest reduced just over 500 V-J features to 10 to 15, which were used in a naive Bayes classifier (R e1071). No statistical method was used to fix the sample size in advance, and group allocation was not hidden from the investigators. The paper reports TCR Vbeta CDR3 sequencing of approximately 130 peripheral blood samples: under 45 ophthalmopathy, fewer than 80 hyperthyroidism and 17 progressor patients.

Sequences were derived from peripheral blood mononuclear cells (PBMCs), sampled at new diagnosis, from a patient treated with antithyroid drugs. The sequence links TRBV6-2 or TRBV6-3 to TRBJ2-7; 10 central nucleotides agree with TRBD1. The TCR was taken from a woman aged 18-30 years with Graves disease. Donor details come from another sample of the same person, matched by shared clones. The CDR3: CASSYASGQGRLYEQYF. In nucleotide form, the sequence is TGTGCCAGCAGTTACGCCTCGGGACAGGGGAGACTCTACGAGCAGTACTTC.